Listed here are 8 T cell receptor beta chains from one sample, sequenced in a study of blood T cell repertoires in COVID-19. Clones were read by immunoSEQ multiplex PCR, and TCRdb kept only the in-frame ones, dropping some. The table shows about 140,000 clones, with roughly 80% occurring only once. The sequenced material came from PBMCs or T cells enriched from blood (not recorded which). These receptors originate from a woman between 18 and 29 years old who had been exposed to COVID-19.

The chain has TRBV19 and TRBJ2-1, with TRBD2 identical over 12 bases. CDR3 length: 17 residues. Germline V gene lookup returns CDR1 LNHDA and CDR2 SQIVND (reference sequence). The ends lost 4 bases at V and 0 bases at J; junction bases unmatched: 4. The CDR3 DNA reads TGTGCCAGTAGTAGGACTAGCGGGGCTAGCTCCTACAATGAGCAGTTCTTC. It codes for CASSRTSGASSYNEQFF.

The rearrangement uses TRBV19 and TRBJ2-1, with D hard to call. This CDR3 comprises 13 residues. V lost 6 bases, J lost 15 bases, and 21 bases lay in between. From germline, CDR1 is LNHDA and CDR2 SQIVND (reference sequence). CDR3 amino acids: CASSLNQQATGFF. DNA for the CDR3: TGTGCCAGTAGCCTAAACCAACAAGCCACGGGGTTCTTC.

This chain joins TRBV19 and TRBJ2-1; 8 bases map to TRBD2. V trimming: 7 bases; J trimming: 6 bases; junction bases outside the gene matches: 11. This CDR3 region has 15 residues. Germline CDR1 and CDR2: LNHDA and SQIVND (reference sequence). CDR3 in DNA: TGTGCCAGTAACCCGAGGACTAGCACGGGCAATGAGCAGTTCTTC. Its translation: CASNPRTSTGNEQFF. Complete variable domain (other parts from reference TRBV19 and TRBJ2-1): DGGITQSPKYLFRKEGQNVTLSCEQNLNHDAMYWYRQDPGQGLRLIYYSQIVNDFQKGDIAEGYSVSREKKESFPLTVTSAQKNPTAFYLCASNPRTSTGNEQFFGPGTRLTVL.

This rearrangement joins TRBV28 to TRBJ1-1, with 7 bases fitting TRBD1. With V trimmed by 1 base and J by 3 bases, 5 bases remained unmatched. CDR3 length: 15 residues. The V gene's germline CDR1 is MDHEN and CDR2 SYDVKM. In nucleotides, the CDR3 is TGTGCCAGCAGTTTATTAGGGGGCGCATACACTGAAGCTTTCTTT. This gives the protein CASSLLGGAYTEAFF.

The chain carries TRBV6-5 and TRBJ1-5, with D hard to call. The CDR3 length is 13 residues. The germline V and J ends were trimmed by 0 bases and 5 bases, with 5 bases remaining between them. Germline V gene data show CDR1 as MNHEY and CDR2 as SVGAGI. The CDR3 is CASSYSEDQPQHF. The CDR3 coding sequence is TGTGCCAGCAGTTACTCGGAGGATCAGCCCCAGCATTTT.

The genes are TRBV3-1 (or the pseudogene TRBV3-2) and TRBJ2-7; TRBD1 aligns across 8 bases. Unmatched junction bases numbered 8, after V lost 4 bases and J lost 3 bases. Germline CDR1 is LGHDT and CDR2 is YNNKEL (reference sequence). The CDR3 sequence is 15 residues long. CDR3 sequence (DNA): TGTGCCAGCAGCCTACAGGGGGAGACACTCTACGAGCAGTACTTC. Translating gives CASSLQGETLYEQYF.

This clone was detected only a few times. This chain joins TRBV12-3 or TRBV12-4 and TRBJ2-1; 8 bases map to TRBD2. The CDR3 loop spans 12 amino acids. V dropped 5 bases and J dropped 10; count of bases not matched to a gene: 4. CDR3 sequence: CASSSSGVEQFF. In nucleotides, the CDR3 is TGTGCCAGCAGTAGTAGCGGGGTAGAGCAGTTCTTC.

This sequence joins TRBV5-6 and TRBJ2-2, with D maybe TRBD1 (5 bases). The CDR3 contains 17 residues. The germline CDR1 and CDR2 sequences are SGHDT and YYEEEE. V was cut by 0 bases and J by 6 bases, with 18 bases left in between. The CDR3 coding sequence is TGTGCCAGCAGCTTGGAGGCAGGGCGAGTCAACCCCGGGGAGCTGTTTTTT. This codes for CASSLEAGRVNPGELFF.